This T cell receptor (beta chain) was obtained from a study of blood T cell repertoires in COVID-19. Cohort allocation depended upon clinical history that participants reported. In germline, CDR1 is SGHKS, CDR2 YYEKEE (reference sequence). This CDR3 comprises 15 residues. V was clipped by 4 bases and J by 5 bases; unmatched bases: 5. Original data processing: Counts of nucleated cells, estimated from reference gene primer amplification, were obtained. Produced via immunoSEQ multiplex PCR; TCRdb's table is partial and in-frame only. The V and J calls and clone size are taken from that table; D and trimming were inferred from the DNA. In the table there are 350,000 to 450,000 clones, nearly 90% of which are singletons.

The sequence came from a woman between 18 and 30 years old who had been exposed to COVID-19. The chain links TRBV5-5 to TRBJ1-6, with TRBD1 matching 8 bases. Sequenced sample: PBMCs or T cells enriched from blood (not recorded which). The CDR3 region is CASSLRQGHNSPLHF. In DNA form, the CDR3 reads TGTGCCAGCAGCCTCCGACAGGGGCATAATTCACCCCTCCACTTT.